The T cell receptor beta chain under discussion was sequenced for a study of regulatory T cells in long-lasting Graves disease. General study points: Segments TRBV28, TRBJ1-2 and TRBJ2-5 showed preferential usage in persistent disease.

Libraries of TCR beta came from iRepertoire HTBI primers plus Arm-PCR of CDR3 regions. Using its own MiXCR run on the multiplex PCR reads, TCRdb lists one record per CDR3 protein. The sample shows around 320,000 distinct CDR3 sequences, 16% of them seen only once. Time point meaning: newly diagnosed GD, antithyroid drugs for less than 3 months. The TCR library was prepared using RNA isolated from PBMCs. The sample holds a few counts of this clonotype. Its target is unknown. The length of the CDR3 is 15 residues. V was clipped by 5 bases and J by 0 bases; unmatched bases: 4. Germline lookup yields CDR1 SGHVS and CDR2 FNYEAQ. Separately, the same data were catalogued under a study of T cells in Graves' hyperthyroidism and ophthalmopathy. That work contributes: Blood shared most expanded thyroid clonotypes above 0.001. Ophthalmopathy, which appeared later, was predicted by the model a median around 6 months before onset.

Sequenced material: peripheral blood mononuclear cells (PBMCs), taken at new diagnosis, from a patient treated with antithyroid drugs. The receptor was derived from a man aged 35-49 years with Graves disease. This chain connects TRBV7-6 to TRBJ1-3; 7 bases line up with TRBD1. The CDR3 protein is CASSRGTASGNTIYF. Here the CDR3 DNA reads TGTGCCAGCAGCAGAGGGACAGCCTCTGGAAACACCATATATTTT.